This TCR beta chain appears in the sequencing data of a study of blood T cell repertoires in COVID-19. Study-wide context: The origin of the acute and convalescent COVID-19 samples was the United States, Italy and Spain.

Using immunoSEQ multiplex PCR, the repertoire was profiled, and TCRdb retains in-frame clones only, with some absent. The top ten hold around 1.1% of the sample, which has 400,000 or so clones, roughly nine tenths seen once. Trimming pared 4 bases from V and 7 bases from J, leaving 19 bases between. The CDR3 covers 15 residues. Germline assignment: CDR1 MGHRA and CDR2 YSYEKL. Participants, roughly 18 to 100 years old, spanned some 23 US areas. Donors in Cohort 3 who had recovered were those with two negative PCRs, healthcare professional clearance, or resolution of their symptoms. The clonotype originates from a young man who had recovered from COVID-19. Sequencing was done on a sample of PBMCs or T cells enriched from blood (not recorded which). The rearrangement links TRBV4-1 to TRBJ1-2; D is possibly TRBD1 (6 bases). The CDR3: CASSPNAGAEGGYTF. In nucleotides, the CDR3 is TGCGCCAGCAGCCCTAACGCGGGGGCTGAGGGTGGCTACACCTTC.